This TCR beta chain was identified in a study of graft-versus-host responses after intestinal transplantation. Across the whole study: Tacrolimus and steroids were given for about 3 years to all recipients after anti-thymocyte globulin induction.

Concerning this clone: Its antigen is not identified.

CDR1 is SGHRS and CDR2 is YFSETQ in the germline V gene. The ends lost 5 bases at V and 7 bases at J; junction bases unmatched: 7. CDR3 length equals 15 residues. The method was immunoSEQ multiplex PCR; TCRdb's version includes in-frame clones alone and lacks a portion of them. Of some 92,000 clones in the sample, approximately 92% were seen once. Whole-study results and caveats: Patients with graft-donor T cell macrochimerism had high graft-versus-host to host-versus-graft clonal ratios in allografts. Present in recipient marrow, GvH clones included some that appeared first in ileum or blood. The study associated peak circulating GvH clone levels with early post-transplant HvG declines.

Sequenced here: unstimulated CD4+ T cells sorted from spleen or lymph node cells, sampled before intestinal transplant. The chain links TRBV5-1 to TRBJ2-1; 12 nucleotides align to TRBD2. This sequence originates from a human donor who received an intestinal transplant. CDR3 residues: CASRTSGSMKNEQFF. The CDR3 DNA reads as TGCGCCAGCAGGACTAGCGGGAGTATGAAAAATGAGCAGTTCTTC.